These 28 T cell receptor beta chains originate from one sample sequenced in a study of blood T cell repertoires in COVID-19. Clones were sequenced by immunoSEQ multiplex PCR, and TCRdb holds only the in-frame ones, with some missing. The sample carries about 55,000 clones, roughly four fifths recorded once. Sequences were obtained from peripheral blood. These TCRs come from a woman aged 60-70 years with acute or convalescent COVID-19.

This clone was counted once. For the CDR3, the DNA is TGCGCCAGCAGCATTACTTCAGGGCCGCATGAGCAGTTCTTC. Translation: CASSITSGPHEQFF. The chain carries TRBV5-1 and TRBJ2-1, with D perhaps TRBD1 (5 bases). Trimming shortened V by 4 bases and J by 8 bases, and 16 bases separated the two germline ends. Per germline, CDR1 SGHRS and CDR2 YFSETQ. The CDR3 consists of 14 residues.

This chain uses TRBV5-1 with TRBJ2-7; 7 bases fit TRBD1. J lost 2 bases, V lost 4 bases, and 15 bases had no gene match. This CDR3 is 17 amino acids long. Germline lookup yields CDR1 SGHRS and CDR2 YFSETQ. In nucleotides, the CDR3 is TGCGCCAGCAGCACGCAGGGGACAGACCCATACCCCTACGAGCAGTACTTC. This translates into CASSTQGTDPYPYEQYF.

The chain joins TRBV24-1 to TRBJ2-3, with D unclear. The V gene's germline CDR1 is KGHDR and CDR2 SFDVKD. Trimming cost V 5 bases and J 0 bases, with 8 bases left between them. CDR3 length: 14 residues. For the CDR3, the DNA is TGTGCCACCAGTGTGTCAGGTAGCACAGATACGCAGTATTTT. Translated, it gives CATSVSGSTDTQYF.

The chain has TRBV21-1 and TRBJ2-7; the tabulated D call, TRBD2, remains unverified against the DNA. TRBV21-1 is flagged as a pseudogene. CDR3 length: 17 amino acids. Here the CDR3 DNA reads TGTGCCAGCAGCAAAGTGCGTCTAGCAGGCGAACCCTACGAGCAGTACTTC. This gives the protein CASSKVRLAGEPYEQYF.

This clone was seen a few times. J is TRBJ1-5 and V is TRBV15, with 12 bases fitting TRBD1. The germline V gene has CDR1 LNHNV and CDR2 YYDKDF (reference sequence). The V segment lost 6 bases and the J segment 6 bases; nucleotides outside the gene matches: 15. The CDR3 length is 18 residues. CDR3 DNA sequence: TGTGCCACCAGGCCAGGGGCCCGGGACAGGGGGCCAGGTCAGCCCCAGCATTTT. It is translated as CATRPGARDRGPGQPQHF.

The chain is built from TRBV19 and TRBJ2-3; possibly TRBD1 for D (5 bases). Trimming pared 6 bases from V and 2 bases from J, leaving 15 bases between. Per germline, CDR1 LNHDA and CDR2 SQIVND (reference sequence). The CDR3 extends over 15 amino acids. CDR3 coding DNA: TGTGCCAGTAGCCCCTCGGGCAGGGCCACAGATACGCAGTATTTT. Its protein product is CASSPSGRATDTQYF.

The CDR3 is CASSLSGMNYGYTF. CDR3 DNA: TGTGCCAGCAGCTTGTCAGGGATGAACTATGGCTACACCTTC. This sequence joins TRBV5-6 and TRBJ1-2; the D gene is possibly TRBD1 (5 bases). V dropped 1 base and J dropped 2 bases, with 9 bases sitting between them. Germline CDR1 SGHDT, CDR2 YYEEEE. CDR3 length: 14 residues.

The chain uses TRBV27 and TRBJ2-1; TRBD2 aligns across 9 bases. Germline V gene data show CDR1 as MNHEY and CDR2 as SMNVEV (reference sequence). V shed 7 bases, J shed 6 bases, and the junction held 13 bases outside the gene matches. The CDR3 is 16 amino acids. CDR3 sequence: CASTSAGAAGGNEQFF. CDR3 sequence (DNA): TGTGCCAGCACCTCTGCCGGGGCAGCGGGAGGCAATGAGCAGTTCTTC.

The V and J genes are TRBV19 and TRBJ2-1; 13 bases are shared with TRBD2. This CDR3 contains 16 residues. V lost 5 bases, J lost 7 bases, and 8 bases stayed unmatched. Germline V gives CDR1 LNHDA, CDR2 SQIVND (reference sequence). In DNA, the CDR3 is TGTGCCAGTAGTGCCTCCGGGACTAGCGGGGTTAATGAGCAGTTCTTC. This sequence encodes CASSASGTSGVNEQFF.

This chain uses TRBV7-3 with TRBJ2-1, with D perhaps TRBD2 (6 bases). V dropped 6 bases and J dropped 6 bases, with 21 bases sitting between them. This CDR3 comprises 16 residues. The V gene's germline CDR1 is SGHTA and CDR2 FQGTGA. This chain's CDR3 is CASSQRPGDSLNEQFF. Here the CDR3 DNA reads TGTGCCAGCAGTCAGAGGCCCGGGGACTCACTCAATGAGCAGTTCTTC.

The chain links TRBV30 to TRBJ1-2, with 9 bases matching TRBD1. V lost 2 bases, J lost 8 bases, and 15 bases stayed unmatched. This CDR3 contains 16 residues. Germline lookup yields CDR1 GTSNPN and CDR2 SVGIG (reference sequence). The CDR3 sequence: CAWSSKPDRGIQGYTF. CDR3 coding DNA: TGTGCCTGGAGTAGCAAACCGGACAGGGGAATACAAGGCTACACCTTC.

The V and J genes are TRBV19 and TRBJ2-6; D possibly corresponds to TRBD1 (7 bases). The CDR3 has 17 residues. Germline V gives CDR1 LNHDA, CDR2 SQIVND (reference sequence). Trimming took 3 bases from V and 2 from J, leaving 14 bases between them. In nucleotides, the CDR3 is TGTGCCAGTAGTATGGGGCCAGGGGGGACTGGGGCCAACGTCCTGACTTTC. Amino acid sequence: CASSMGPGGTGANVLTF.

The J gene is TRBJ1-6, the V gene TRBV6-5; D gene ambiguous. V was pared by 0 bases and J by 7 bases, with 7 bases between. The length of the CDR3 is 14 residues. Germline CDR1 MNHEY, CDR2 SVGAGI. Here the CDR3 reads CASSYSELNSPLHF. CDR3 bases: TGTGCCAGCAGTTACTCTGAGCTCAATTCACCCCTCCACTTT.

The chain couples TRBV7-9 to TRBJ1-2, with 9 bases aligning to TRBD1. The germline V gene has CDR1 SEHNR and CDR2 FQNEAQ (reference sequence). This CDR3 contains 15 residues. With V trimmed by 5 bases and J by 8 bases, 12 bases remained unmatched. The CDR3 DNA follows: TGTGCCAGCAGCAAACCGGGACAGGGAGGAATAGGCTACACCTTC. Translated: CASSKPGQGGIGYTF.

The CDR3 region is CASSGRQWFVGTSGRGGYNEQFF. The CDR3 DNA follows: TGTGCCAGCAGTGGAAGGCAGTGGTTTGTCGGGACTAGCGGGAGGGGGGGCTACAATGAGCAGTTCTTC. This chain links TRBV2 with TRBJ2-1; TRBD2 matches at 16 bases. V shed 4 bases, J shed 3 bases, and the junction held 21 bases outside the gene matches. CDR3 length equals 23 residues. CDR1 is SNHLY and CDR2 is FYNNEI in the germline V gene. Full variable domain (missing parts from reference TRBV2 and TRBJ2-1): EPEVTQTPSHQVTQMGQEVILRCVPISNHLYFYWYRQILGQKVEFLVSFYNNEISEKSEIFDDQFSVERPDGSNFTLKIRSTKLEDSAMYFCASSGRQWFVGTSGRGGYNEQFFGPGTRLTVL.

The chain couples TRBV14 to TRBJ1-2; D gene ambiguous. V lost 1 base and J lost 5, with 8 bases in between. Germline CDR1 is SGHDN and CDR2 is FVKESK. There are 13 residues in the CDR3. CDR3 sequence reads: CASSQGTVYGYTF. The CDR3 DNA is TGTGCCAGCAGCCAAGGAACAGTTTATGGCTACACCTTC.

The chain joins TRBV21-1 to TRBJ2-1; the table gives TRBD2 as D, unverified against the DNA. TRBV21-1 is a pseudogene segment. The CDR3 consists of 15 residues. In DNA, the CDR3 is TGTGCCAGCAGCAATGGCCTAGCGGGGGGGAATGAGCAGTTCTTC. Residues: CASSNGLAGGNEQFF.

The CDR3 is CASSFGQGAVSYEQYF. CDR3 sequence (DNA): TGTGCCAGCAGCTTCGGACAGGGGGCTGTTTCCTACGAGCAGTACTTC. This rearrangement joins TRBV7-2 to TRBJ2-7; TRBD1 agrees at 11 bases. Trimming at V came to 3 bases and at J to 1 base, leaving 5 bases not matched to a gene. The germline CDR1 and CDR2 sequences are SGHTA and FQGNSA. This CDR3 region has 16 residues.

The rearrangement uses TRBV27 and TRBJ2-7; tentatively, D is TRBD2 (5 bases). The V end was cut by 0 bases, the J end by 5 bases, with 17 bases between. The CDR3 consists of 16 residues. CDR1 is MNHEY and CDR2 is SMNVEV in the germline V gene (reference sequence). The CDR3 nucleotides read TGTGCCAGCAGTTTATCGGCCCACTTTAGCGACCACGAGCAGTACTTC. It encodes CASSLSAHFSDHEQYF.

With regard to this clone: The germline gene is not matched at one end of the junction; a read error may be the cause. The V and J genes are TRBV9 and TRBJ1-3; perhaps TRBD1 as D (5 bases). Per the germline V gene, CDR1 is SGDLS and CDR2 is YYNGEE. The CDR3 is 15 amino acids. The CDR3 nucleotides read TGTGCCCGCAGCGCCGGCCCGGGGGGGGGAAACACCATATATTTT. Its protein product is CARSAGPGGGNTIYF.

The genes are TRBV7-6 and TRBJ1-2, with D possibly matching TRBD1 (5 bases). The germline V and J ends were trimmed by 7 bases and 2 bases, with 20 bases remaining between them. The CDR3 covers 16 residues. The germline V gene has CDR1 SGHVS and CDR2 FNYEAQ. CDR3 protein: CASTGGDPWRNYGYTF. The CDR3 bases are TGTGCCAGCACGGGAGGGGATCCCTGGCGGAACTATGGCTACACCTTC. The full variable domain, its missing parts supplied by reference TRBV7-6 and TRBJ1-2, is GAGVSQSPRYKVTKRGQDVALRCDPISGHVSLYWYRQALGQGPEFLTYFNYEAQQDKSGLPNDRFSAERPEGSISTLTIQRTEQRDSAMYRCASTGGDPWRNYGYTFGSGTRLTVV.

This clone was picked up one time. J is TRBJ1-2 and V is TRBV6-6; 9 nucleotides line up with TRBD1. V trimming: 7 bases; J trimming: 5 bases; junction bases outside the gene matches: 2. Looked up from germline, CDR1 is MNHNY and CDR2 is SVGAGI (reference sequence). CDR3 size: 12 residues. The CDR3 protein is CASKDRGYGYTF. The CDR3 DNA sequence: TGTGCCAGCAAAGACAGGGGGTATGGCTACACCTTC.

This chain joins TRBV7-2 and TRBJ2-5; no firm D call. The CDR3 spans 13 residues. Trimming pared 5 bases from V and 5 bases from J, leaving 12 bases between. Germline CDR1 and CDR2: SGHTA and FQGNSA. DNA for the CDR3: TGTGCCAGCAGCGCCGCCCTACGTGAGACCCAGTACTTC. It is translated as CASSAALRETQYF.

The chain uses TRBV19 and TRBJ1-5; 10 bases match TRBD1. CDR3 size: 14 residues. The germline V gene encodes CDR1 LNHDA and CDR2 SQIVND (reference sequence). V lost 4 bases, J lost 7 bases, and 4 bases stayed unmatched. DNA of the CDR3: TGTGCCAGTAGTAAGAGGGACAGGGGCCAGCCCCAGCATTTT. Amino acids: CASSKRDRGQPQHF.

The gene calls are TRBV6-5 and TRBJ1-2; TRBD1 aligns across 12 bases. The CDR3 runs to 15 residues. The germline V gene encodes CDR1 MNHEY and CDR2 SVGAGI. J gave up 8 bases and V 2 bases, and 6 bases lay outside the gene matches. The CDR3 nucleotides read TGTGCCAGCAGTTACGAGGGACAGGGGGCCCTCGGCTACACCTTC. Amino acid sequence: CASSYEGQGALGYTF.

The chain carries TRBV7-2 and TRBJ2-7; D not certain. V was pared by 2 bases and J by 6 bases, with 5 bases between. The CDR3 extends over 11 amino acids. Germline-derived CDR1 and CDR2 are SGHTA and FQGNSA. As DNA, the CDR3 is TGTGCCAGCAGCTTATACACCGAGCAGTACTTC. This codes for CASSLYTEQYF.

Only a few counts were recorded for this clone. The V gene is TRBV7-3, the J gene TRBJ2-3, with TRBD1 identical over 7 bases. Per the germline V gene, CDR1 is SGHTA and CDR2 is FQGTGA. This CDR3 has 15 residues. The junction had 11 bases not matched to a gene; V was cut back by 5 bases and J by 6 bases. The DNA of the CDR3 is TGTGCCAGCAGCCTTACCCCAGCACAGGGGGATACGCAGTATTTT. It codes for CASSLTPAQGDTQYF.

The V and J genes are TRBV2 and TRBJ1-3, with D possibly TRBD1 on 6 matching bases. CDR3 length equals 16 residues. Germline lookup yields CDR1 SNHLY and CDR2 FYNNEI. V lost 4 bases and J lost 4, with 17 bases in between. This CDR3 is CASSVLSGTLGNTIYF. The CDR3 region has the DNA TGTGCCAGCAGTGTACTCAGTGGGACACTCGGAAACACCATATATTTT.